There are a few counts of the clone carrying this T cell receptor (beta chain). The time point: pre-sensitization, week 0. Regarding treatment: therapeutic diphenylcyclopropenone sensitization with weekly scalp DPC. Blood was drawn before each patch test was applied. Someone pulled total RNA out of unfractionated whole blood. The sample belongs to a study of human T cells and chemical hapten exposure. The CDR3 runs to 13 residues. Trimming shortened V by 2 bases and J by 0 bases, and 5 bases separated the two germline ends. Germline values: CDR1 LNHNV, CDR2 YYDKDF (reference sequence). Within the library, unique molecular identifiers were attached to each individual cDNA molecule. From the RACE reads, TCRdb called clonotypes with MiXCR, one entry per CDR3 protein. Of approximately 260,000 distinct CDR3 sequences listed, about 9% are singletons.

This sequence was found in a woman in her thirties or forties with alopecia areata. Some clones in this sample may be carry-over from other donors' samples. Sequences were derived from whole blood, sampled in connection with sensitization to the hapten diphenylcyclopropenone (DPC). The chain uses TRBV15 and TRBJ2-7, with D uncertain. This CDR3 is CATSRQSSYEQYF. DNA for the CDR3: TGTGCCACCAGCAGACAGAGCTCCTACGAGCAGTACTTC.